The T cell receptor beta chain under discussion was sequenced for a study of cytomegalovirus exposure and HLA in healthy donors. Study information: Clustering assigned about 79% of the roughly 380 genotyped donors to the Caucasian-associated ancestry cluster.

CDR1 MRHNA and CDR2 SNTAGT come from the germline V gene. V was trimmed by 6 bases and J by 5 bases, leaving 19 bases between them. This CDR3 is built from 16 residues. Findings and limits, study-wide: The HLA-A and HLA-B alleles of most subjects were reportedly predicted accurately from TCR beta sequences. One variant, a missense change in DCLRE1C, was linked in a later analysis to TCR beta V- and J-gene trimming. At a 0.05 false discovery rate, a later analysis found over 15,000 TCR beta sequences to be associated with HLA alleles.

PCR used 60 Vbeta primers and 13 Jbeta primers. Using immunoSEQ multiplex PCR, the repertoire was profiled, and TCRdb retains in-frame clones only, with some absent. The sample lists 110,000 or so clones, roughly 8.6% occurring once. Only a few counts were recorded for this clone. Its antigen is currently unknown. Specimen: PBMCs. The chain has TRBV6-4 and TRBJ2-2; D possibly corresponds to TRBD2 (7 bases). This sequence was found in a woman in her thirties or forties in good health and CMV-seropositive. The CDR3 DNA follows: TGTGCCAGCAGCGGGGGGCCGACGACGGTGACCGGGGAGCTGTTTTTT. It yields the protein CASSGGPTTVTGELFF.